The rows below give T cell receptor beta chains drawn from one sample of a study of beta chain features in type 1 diabetes. The repertoire was sequenced with immunoSEQ multiplex PCR; TCRdb's copy has only in-frame clones and lacks some. This table has around 250,000 clones, over 65% appearing once. Sequencing was carried out using naive CD4+ T cells from blood. The receptors derive from a young man in good health. CDR3s include the opening cysteine and the closing phenylalanine or tryptophan. D genes are given only for firm matches. Clone size, where shown, is once, few, many, or a class for clones that have expanded.

v_gene: TRBV30; abundance: few; d_gene: NA; j_gene: TRBJ2-1; CDR3aa: CASNSGPINEQFF; CDR3nt: TGTGCCTCCAACTCGGGACCGATCAATGAGCAGTTCTTC
v_gene: TRBV30; abundance: NA; d_gene: NA; j_gene: TRBJ2-3; CDR3aa: CAWTPGGTISADTQYF; CDR3nt: TGTGCCTGGACCCCAGGCGGGACCATTTCTGCGGATACGCAGTATTTT
v_gene: TRBV18; abundance: few; d_gene: NA; j_gene: TRBJ1-5; CDR3aa: CASSGGRGQPQHF; CDR3nt: TGTGCCAGCTCAGGAGGGAGAGGACAGCCCCAGCATTTT
v_gene: TRBV7-9; abundance: NA; d_gene: NA; j_gene: TRBJ2-2; CDR3aa: CASRPYRSQGGELFF; CDR3nt: TGTGCCAGCAGACCATACAGGAGTCAGGGCGGGGAGCTGTTTTTT
v_gene: TRBV30; abundance: few; d_gene: NA; j_gene: TRBJ2-4; CDR3aa: CAWSEGSIQYF; CDR3nt: TGTGCCTGGAGCGAGGGAAGCATTCAGTACTTC
v_gene: TRBV29-1; abundance: NA; d_gene: NA; j_gene: TRBJ1-1; CDR3aa: CSVSEGTMNTEAFF; CDR3nt: TGCAGCGTTTCTGAAGGGACCATGAACACTGAAGCTTTCTTT
v_gene: TRBV29-1; abundance: NA; d_gene: TRBD1; j_gene: TRBJ2-2; CDR3aa: CSVDRANTGELFF; CDR3nt: TGCAGCGTGGACAGGGCGAACACCGGGGAGCTGTTTTTT
v_gene: TRBV9; abundance: NA; d_gene: NA; j_gene: TRBJ1-6; CDR3aa: CASSVGAGGDSPLHF; CDR3nt: TGTGCCAGCAGCGTAGGTGCAGGTGGGGATTCACCCCTCCACTTT
v_gene: TRBV29-1; abundance: few; d_gene: NA; j_gene: TRBJ1-2; CDR3aa: CSVDPGYGYTF; CDR3nt: TGCAGCGTTGACCCCGGCTATGGCTACACCTTC
v_gene: TRBV29-1; abundance: NA; d_gene: NA; j_gene: TRBJ2-7; CDR3aa: CSVAGTYEQYF; CDR3nt: TGCAGCGTGGCCGGGACTTACGAGCAGTACTTC
v_gene: TRBV20-1; abundance: NA; d_gene: TRBD2; j_gene: TRBJ2-1; CDR3aa: CSAPSGMWQFF; CDR3nt: TGCAGTGCTCCCAGCGGGATGTGGCAGTTCTTC
v_gene: TRBV30; abundance: NA; d_gene: NA; j_gene: TRBJ2-2; CDR3aa: CAWTEGAGELFF; CDR3nt: TGTGCCTGGACCGAGGGGGCCGGGGAGCTGTTTTTT
v_gene: TRBV30; abundance: NA; d_gene: NA; j_gene: TRBJ1-2; CDR3aa: CAWALVANYGYTF; CDR3nt: TGTGCCTGGGCCCTGGTGGCAAACTATGGCTACACCTTC
v_gene: TRBV29-1; abundance: NA; d_gene: TRBD1; j_gene: TRBJ2-7; CDR3aa: CSVMDRVYEQYF; CDR3nt: TGCAGCGTAATGGACAGGGTCTACGAGCAGTACTTC
v_gene: TRBV30; abundance: NA; d_gene: NA; j_gene: TRBJ1-4; CDR3aa: CAWSPGLARATNEKLFF; CDR3nt: TGTGCCTGGAGTCCGGGATTGGCCCGTGCAACTAATGAAAAACTGTTTTTT
v_gene: TRBV7-2; abundance: once; d_gene: TRBD2; j_gene: TRBJ2-5; CDR3aa: CASSLAGTSGQETQYF; CDR3nt: TGTGCCAGCAGCTTAGCCGGGACTAGCGGCCAAGAGACCCAGTACTTC
v_gene: TRBV29-1; abundance: few; d_gene: TRBD1; j_gene: TRBJ2-3; CDR3aa: CSAARDRGLIADTQYF; CDR3nt: TGCAGCGCCGCCCGGGACAGGGGGCTTATCGCAGATACGCAGTATTTT
v_gene: TRBV30; abundance: few; d_gene: TRBD1; j_gene: TRBJ2-2; CDR3aa: CAWGGQGNGELFF; CDR3nt: TGTGCCTGGGGTGGACAGGGCAACGGGGAGCTGTTTTTT
v_gene: TRBV20-1; abundance: NA; d_gene: TRBD1; j_gene: TRBJ2-5; CDR3aa: CSGQGLETQYF; CDR3nt: TGCAGCGGACAGGGGTTAGAGACCCAGTACTTC
v_gene: TRBV25-1; abundance: NA; d_gene: TRBD2; j_gene: TRBJ2-1; CDR3aa: CASSEAGGPHNEQFF; CDR3nt: TGTGCCAGCAGTGAGGCGGGAGGGCCTCACAATGAGCAGTTCTTC
v_gene: TRBV9; abundance: NA; d_gene: TRBD1; j_gene: TRBJ1-5; CDR3aa: CASSAGGRENQPQHF; CDR3nt: TGTGCCAGCAGCGCAGGGGGGCGCGAAAATCAGCCCCAGCATTTT
v_gene: TRBV7-8; abundance: NA; d_gene: NA; j_gene: TRBJ2-5; CDR3aa: CASSPGVETQYF; CDR3nt: TGTGCCAGCAGCCCAGGGGTGGAGACCCAGTACTTC
v_gene: TRBV10-3; abundance: NA; d_gene: TRBD1; j_gene: TRBJ2-7; CDR3aa: CAISEFGQGTYEQYF; CDR3nt: TGTGCCATCAGTGAGTTTGGACAGGGGACCTACGAGCAGTACTTC
v_gene: TRBV30; abundance: once; d_gene: NA; j_gene: TRBJ2-2; CDR3aa: CAWSAIQGRTGELFF; CDR3nt: TGTGCCTGGAGTGCGATACAGGGCCGCACCGGGGAGCTGTTTTTT
v_gene: TRBV5-1; abundance: once; d_gene: NA; j_gene: TRBJ1-3; CDR3aa: CASSFEGSGNTIYF; CDR3nt: TGCGCCAGCAGCTTCGAGGGATCTGGAAACACCATATATTTT
v_gene: TRBV30; abundance: NA; d_gene: NA; j_gene: TRBJ1-1; CDR3aa: CAWSVSRQLNTEAFF; CDR3nt: TGTGCCTGGAGTGTAAGTCGCCAACTGAACACTGAAGCTTTCTTT
v_gene: TRBV2; abundance: NA; d_gene: NA; j_gene: TRBJ2-3; CDR3aa: CASSGPNTDTQYF; CDR3nt: TGTGCCAGCAGTGGCCCAAACACAGATACGCAGTATTTT